Below, 25 T cell receptor beta chains from the same sample are listed, as sequenced in a study of regulatory T cells in long-lasting Graves disease. TCRdb fed the reads into MiXCR, producing one record per CDR3 protein. This sample has fewer than 950 distinct CDR3 sequences, with more than 75% found just once. The authors made the TCR library using RNA they extracted from PBMCs. This specimen was peripheral blood mononuclear cells (PBMCs), taken with antithyroid drug treatment, in newly diagnosed or persistent Graves disease (not recorded which). Source of these receptors: a young woman with Graves disease.

The V gene is TRBV24-1, the J gene TRBJ2-7; TRBD1 agrees at 9 bases. The CDR3 spans 13 residues. Losses at the gene ends were 4 bases for V and 5 bases for J; bases not matched to a gene: 2. The germline gives CDR1 KGHDR, CDR2 SFDVKD. The CDR3 bases are TGTGCCACCAGTGAAACAGGGGGCAACGAGCAGTACTTC. Amino acid sequence: CATSETGGNEQYF.

The J gene is TRBJ2-3, the V gene TRBV7-6, with TRBD2 as a possible D gene (6 bases). Germline V gene lookup returns CDR1 SGHVS and CDR2 FNYEAQ. Trimming pared 2 bases from V and 4 bases from J, leaving 10 bases between. CDR3 length equals 14 residues. This CDR3 is CASSLRGEADTQYF. Written as DNA, the CDR3 is TGTGCCAGCAGCTTACGAGGGGAGGCAGATACGCAGTATTTT.

The chain carries TRBV12-3 or TRBV12-4 and TRBJ2-1; TRBD1 is a possible D gene (5 bases). CDR3 size: 15 residues. Trimming shortened V by 5 bases and J by 12 bases, and 23 bases separated the two germline ends. CDR3 coding DNA: TGTGCCAGCAGTACTCCCCCGCAGGGTCGGAGACCGCAGTTCTTC. As protein: CASSTPPQGRRPQFF.

The V call is TRBV28, the J call TRBJ1-2; tentatively, D is TRBD1 (6 bases). The CDR3 covers 14 residues. Trimming took 7 bases from V and 8 from J, leaving 20 bases between them. Per germline, CDR1 MDHEN and CDR2 SYDVKM. For the CDR3, the DNA is TGTGCCAGCATCTCTATCACAGGGAGGCCAGGCTACACCTTC. Its translation: CASISITGRPGYTF.

The genes are TRBV6-2 or TRBV6-3 and TRBJ1-5; 10 bases are a match to TRBD1. Trimming at V came to 0 bases and at J to 9 bases, leaving 8 bases not matched to a gene. The CDR3 contains 16 residues. Germline values: CDR1 MNHEY, CDR2 SVGEGT. The CDR3 here is CASSYSTGTGVWPQHF. The CDR3 DNA follows: TGTGCCAGCAGTTACTCCACCGGGACAGGGGTGTGGCCCCAGCATTTT.

This chain links TRBV5-6 with TRBJ1-4, with D possibly TRBD1 on 5 matching bases. The CDR3 has 13 amino acids. V was clipped by 4 bases and J by 7 bases, with 11 bases between them. Germline values: CDR1 SGHDT, CDR2 YYEEEE. In DNA, the CDR3 is TGTGCCAGCAGCAGGGGAGGTGCTGAAAAACTGTTTTTT. Its protein product is CASSRGGAEKLFF.

The V gene is TRBV27, the J gene TRBJ1-1; D perhaps matches TRBD1 (5 bases). The CDR3 is 13 amino acids. Trimming cost V 5 bases and J 5 bases, with 12 bases left between them. Germline CDR1 reads MNHEY; CDR2 reads SMNVEV (reference sequence). This CDR3 is CASSVGGGTEAFF. The DNA of the CDR3 is TGTGCCAGCAGTGTGGGTGGGGGAACTGAAGCTTTCTTT.

This clonotype was seen a few times. The V call is TRBV6-1, the J call TRBJ2-2, with D perhaps TRBD1 (6 bases). The CDR3 spans 16 residues. CDR1 is MNHNS and CDR2 is SASEGT in the germline V gene. V gave up 4 bases and J gave up 0 bases, with 12 bases separating them. CDR3 amino acids: CASSGSDSPNTGELFF. CDR3 sequence (DNA): TGTGCCAGCAGTGGCTCGGACAGTCCGAACACCGGGGAGCTGTTTTTT.

This clonotype occurred a few times. The chain recombines TRBV11-2 with TRBJ2-3; no definite D call. The CDR3 loop spans 13 amino acids. From germline, CDR1 is SGHAT and CDR2 FQNNGV. The germline V and J ends were trimmed by 7 bases and 2 bases, with 10 bases remaining between them. DNA of the CDR3: TGTGCCAGCACCTCCTTAGACACAGATACGCAGTATTTT. It yields the protein CASTSLDTDTQYF.

The chain combines TRBV5-1 with TRBJ2-1; 8 nucleotides agree with TRBD2. Germline CDR1 reads SGHRS; CDR2 reads YFSETQ. CDR3 length equals 14 residues. V was pared by 4 bases and J by 9 bases, with 9 bases of the junction left unmatched. As DNA, the CDR3 is TGCGCCAGCAGCAAGACTAGCGAGGCGGTTGAGCAGTTCTTC. Translating gives CASSKTSEAVEQFF. Looking up the rest from reference TRBV5-1 and TRBJ2-1 gives the full variable domain: KAGVTQTPRYLIKTRGQQVTLSCSPISGHRSVSWYQQTPGQGLQFLFEYFSETQRNKGNFPGRFSGRQFSNSRSEMNVSTLELGDSALYLCASSKTSEAVEQFFGPGTRLTVL.

The table lists this clonotype with a few counts. V usage is TRBV30 and J usage is TRBJ2-6; D unresolved. The CDR3 is 14 residues long. V lost 0 bases and J 2 bases, leaving 5 bases between the germline ends. The germline V gene encodes CDR1 GTSNPN and CDR2 SVGIG (reference sequence). CDR3 protein: CAWSVQTGANVLTF. DNA of the CDR3: TGTGCCTGGAGTGTACAAACTGGGGCCAACGTCCTGACTTTC.

A single count supports this clonotype. This chain joins TRBV4-2 and TRBJ2-3, with D possibly matching TRBD1 (5 bases). The germline gives CDR1 LGHNA, CDR2 YNFKEQ. Between the trimmed V and J ends, which lost 8 bases and 2 bases, there was a span of 17 bases. CDR3 length equals 15 residues. CDR3 protein: CASGLGADLTDTQYF. The CDR3 bases are TGTGCCAGCGGGCTAGGGGCGGATCTCACAGATACGCAGTATTTT.

This CDR3 reads CASSLAQGGTGELFF. CDR3 nucleotides: TGTGCCAGCAGCTTAGCCCAGGGTGGCACCGGGGAGCTGTTTTTT. This chain links TRBV11-1 with TRBJ2-2; tentative D call: TRBD1 (5 bases). This CDR3 contains 15 residues. Germline lookup yields CDR1 SGHAT and CDR2 FQDESV (reference sequence). The V gene lost 0 bases and the J gene lost 4 bases, with 9 bases spanning the gap.

The chain is built from TRBV7-3 and TRBJ2-6; D not resolved. The CDR3 runs 16 residues. Trimming shortened V by 5 bases and J by 2 bases, and 13 bases separated the two germline ends. CDR1 SGHTA and CDR2 FQGTGA come from the germline V gene. The CDR3 here is CASSPLGATGANVLTF. As DNA, the CDR3 is TGTGCCAGCAGCCCACTTGGCGCCACTGGGGCCAACGTCCTGACTTTC.

The chain has TRBV5-1 and TRBJ2-1, with TRBD1 matching 9 bases. Germline CDR1 is SGHRS and CDR2 is YFSETQ. The V gene end was trimmed by 4 bases and the J gene end by 2 bases; junction bases not matched to a gene: 4. This CDR3 contains 15 residues. The CDR3 bases are TGCGCCAGCAGCCCGGGACAGGGAACCTACAATGAGCAGTTCTTC. Its translation is CASSPGQGTYNEQFF.

This chain uses TRBV11-2 with TRBJ2-5; 7 nucleotides agree with TRBD2. J was trimmed by 4 bases and V by 5 bases; bases with no gene match: 10. The CDR3 spans 15 residues. Germline-derived CDR1 and CDR2 are SGHAT and FQNNGV. CDR3 sequence (DNA): TGTGCCAGCAGCCTGACTAGCTTGATGGGAGAGACCCAGTACTTC. This gives the protein CASSLTSLMGETQYF. Full variable domain (rest looked up from reference TRBV11-2 and TRBJ2-5): EAGVAQSPRYKIIEKRQSVAFWCNPISGHATLYWYQQILGQGPKLLIQFQNNGVVDDSQLPKDRFSAERLKGVDSTLKIQPAKLEDSAVYLCASSLTSLMGETQYFGPGTRLLVL.

The V call is TRBV11-2, the J call TRBJ2-1; 9 bases align to TRBD1. V trimming: 4 bases; J trimming: 4 bases; junction bases outside the gene matches: 5. CDR3 size: 15 residues. Germline CDR1 is SGHAT and CDR2 is FQNNGV. CDR3: CASSSTGTGYNEQFF. The CDR3 DNA is TGTGCCAGCAGCTCCACCGGGACAGGGTACAATGAGCAGTTCTTC.

The V gene is TRBV20-1, the J gene TRBJ2-1, with no clear D. The CDR3 covers 13 residues. Trimming shortened V by 6 bases and J by 3 bases, and 12 bases separated the two germline ends. Looked up from germline, CDR1 is DFQATT and CDR2 is SNEGSKA (reference sequence). The CDR3 DNA is TGCAGTGCCTCGCGGACCGACTACAATGAGCAGTTCTTC. Protein sequence: CSASRTDYNEQFF.

V usage is TRBV9 and J usage is TRBJ2-1; D possibly corresponds to TRBD2 (5 bases). The V and J ends lost 3 bases and 0 bases respectively, with 7 bases between them. Germline CDR1 reads SGDLS; CDR2 reads YYNGEE. The CDR3 length is 14 residues. The CDR3 DNA follows: TGTGCCAGCAGCGAAACTAGCTCCTACAATGAGCAGTTCTTC. It specifies CASSETSSYNEQFF.

The V call is TRBV28, the J call TRBJ2-5; no reliable D call. Trimming cost V 7 bases and J 5 bases, with 14 bases left between them. This CDR3 has 13 amino acids. Germline values: CDR1 MDHEN, CDR2 SYDVKM. The CDR3 sequence is CASTRRVGETQYF. DNA of the CDR3: TGTGCCAGCACCCGCCGGGTGGGGGAGACCCAGTACTTC.

J is TRBJ1-3 and V is TRBV11-1; a weak D match, TRBD1 (6 bases). The germline V and J ends were trimmed by 1 base and 0 bases, with 10 bases remaining between them. CDR3 length equals 16 residues. Germline V gene data show CDR1 as SGHAT and CDR2 as FQDESV (reference sequence). CDR3: CASSLVVGASGNTIYF. The CDR3 DNA reads as TGTGCCAGCAGCTTAGTTGTGGGGGCCTCTGGAAACACCATATATTTT.

The gene calls are TRBV29-1 and TRBJ2-5, with TRBD1 matching over 10 bases. CDR1 is SQVTM and CDR2 is ANQGSEA in the germline V gene. V gave up 5 bases and J gave up 5 bases; unmatched junction bases: 2. The CDR3 runs to 12 residues. The DNA of the CDR3 is TGCAGCGTTTCGGGACAGGGGGAGACCCAGTACTTC. As protein: CSVSGQGETQYF.

The chain combines TRBV29-1 with TRBJ2-2; D is possibly TRBD1 (6 bases). The V end lost 8 bases, the J end lost 2 bases, and 15 bases lay between the germline ends. The CDR3 runs to 14 residues. Germline V gives CDR1 SQVTM, CDR2 ANQGSEA. CDR3: CSFLKDSNTGELFF. In nucleotides, the CDR3 is TGCAGCTTCTTGAAGGACAGCAACACCGGGGAGCTGTTTTTT.

The chain recombines TRBV11-1 with TRBJ1-2; D gene uncertain. Trimming pared 1 base from V and 6 bases from J, leaving 18 bases between. CDR1 is SGHAT, CDR2 FQDESV, per germline (reference sequence). This CDR3 comprises 16 residues. The CDR3 DNA reads as TGTGCCAGCAGCTTAGTGGTGGGGATCGGCCATCATGGCTACACCTTC. It is translated as CASSLVVGIGHHGYTF.

The chain has TRBV19 and TRBJ2-7; no firm D call. V gave up 6 bases and J gave up 3 bases, with 9 bases separating them. The CDR3 sequence is 12 residues long. Germline loops: CDR1 LNHDA, CDR2 SQIVND (reference sequence). The DNA for the CDR3 is TGTGCCAGTAGGGGCAGAGACTACGAGCAGTACTTC. Translation gives CASRGRDYEQYF.